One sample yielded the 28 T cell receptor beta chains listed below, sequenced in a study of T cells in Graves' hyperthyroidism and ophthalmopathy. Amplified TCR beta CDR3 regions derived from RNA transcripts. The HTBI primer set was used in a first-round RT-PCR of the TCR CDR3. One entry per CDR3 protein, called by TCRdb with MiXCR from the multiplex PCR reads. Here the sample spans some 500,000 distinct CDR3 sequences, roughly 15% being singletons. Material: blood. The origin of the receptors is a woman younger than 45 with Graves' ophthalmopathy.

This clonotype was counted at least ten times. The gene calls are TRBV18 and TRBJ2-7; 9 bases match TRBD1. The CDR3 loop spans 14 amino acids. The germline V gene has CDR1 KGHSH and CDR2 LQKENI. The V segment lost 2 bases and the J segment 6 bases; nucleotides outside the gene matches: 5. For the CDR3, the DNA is TGTGCCAGCTCACCATCGACAGGGGGTTTCGAGCAGTACTTC. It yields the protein CASSPSTGGFEQYF.

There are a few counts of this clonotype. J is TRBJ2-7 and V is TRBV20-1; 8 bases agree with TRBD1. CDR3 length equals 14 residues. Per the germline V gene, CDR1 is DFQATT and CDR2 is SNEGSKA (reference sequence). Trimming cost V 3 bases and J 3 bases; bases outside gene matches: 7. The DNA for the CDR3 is TGCAGTGCTAGCGGGACAGGTGATTACTACGAGCAGTACTTC. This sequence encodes CSASGTGDYYEQYF.

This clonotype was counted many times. The CDR3 spells CASSSRTSGYNEQFF. Written as DNA, the CDR3 is TGTGCCAGCAGCTCCCGGACTAGCGGATACAATGAGCAGTTCTTC. The J gene is TRBJ2-1, the V gene TRBV7-2; 10 bases fit TRBD2. With 4 bases clipped from V and 4 bases from J, the junction kept 4 bases outside the gene matches. The germline V gene encodes CDR1 SGHTA and CDR2 FQGNSA. The CDR3 extends over 15 amino acids.

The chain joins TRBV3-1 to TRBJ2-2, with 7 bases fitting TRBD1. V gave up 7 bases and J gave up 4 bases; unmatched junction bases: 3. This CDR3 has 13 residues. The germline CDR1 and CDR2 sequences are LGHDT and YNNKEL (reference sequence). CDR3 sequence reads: CASTRTGTGELFF. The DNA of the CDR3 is TGTGCCAGCACCCGGACAGGCACCGGGGAGCTGTTTTTT.

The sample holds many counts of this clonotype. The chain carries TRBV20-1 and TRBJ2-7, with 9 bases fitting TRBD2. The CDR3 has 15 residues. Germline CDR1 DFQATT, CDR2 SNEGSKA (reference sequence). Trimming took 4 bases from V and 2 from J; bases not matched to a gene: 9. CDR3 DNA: TGCAGTGCTACCCTGGTAGCGGGAGCTACCTACGAGCAGTACTTC. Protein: CSATLVAGATYEQYF.

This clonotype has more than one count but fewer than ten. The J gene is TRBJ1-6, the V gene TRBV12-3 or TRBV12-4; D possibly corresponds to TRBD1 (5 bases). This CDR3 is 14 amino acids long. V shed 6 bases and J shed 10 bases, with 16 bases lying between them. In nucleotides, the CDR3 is TGTGCCAGCAGGACCGGGACCTGGACCTCACCCCTCCACTTT. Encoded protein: CASRTGTWTSPLHF.

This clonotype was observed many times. CDR3 sequence (DNA): TGTGCCAGCAGTCCACCCAGCGGGAGGGCCTTCGGGGAGCTGTTTTTT. Protein: CASSPPSGRAFGELFF. The genes are TRBV28 and TRBJ2-2; 10 nucleotides agree with TRBD2. Trimming removed 5 bases from V and 7 bases from J; junction bases left unmatched: 10. Germline lookup yields CDR1 MDHEN and CDR2 SYDVKM. This CDR3 has 16 residues.

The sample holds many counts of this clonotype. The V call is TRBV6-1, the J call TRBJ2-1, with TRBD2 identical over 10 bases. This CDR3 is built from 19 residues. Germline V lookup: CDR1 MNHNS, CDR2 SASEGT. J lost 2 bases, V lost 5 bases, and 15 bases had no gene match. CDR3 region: CASSYTPPGLAVTYNEQFF. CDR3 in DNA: TGTGCCAGCAGTTACACCCCCCCCGGACTAGCGGTCACCTACAATGAGCAGTTCTTC.

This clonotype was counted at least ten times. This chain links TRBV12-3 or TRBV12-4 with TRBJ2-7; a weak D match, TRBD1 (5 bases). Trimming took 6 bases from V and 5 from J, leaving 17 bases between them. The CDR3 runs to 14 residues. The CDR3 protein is CASSLSGRAHEQYF. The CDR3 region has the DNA TGTGCCAGCAGCCTTTCCGGCAGGGCTCACGAGCAGTACTTC.

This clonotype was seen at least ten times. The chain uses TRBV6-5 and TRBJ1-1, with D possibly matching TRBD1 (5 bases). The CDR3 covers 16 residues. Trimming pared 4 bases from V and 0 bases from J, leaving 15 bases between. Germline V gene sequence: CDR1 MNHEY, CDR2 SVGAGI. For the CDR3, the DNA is TGTGCCAGCAGTTCCCTCAAACTAGGGGTGAACACTGAAGCTTTCTTT. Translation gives CASSSLKLGVNTEAFF.

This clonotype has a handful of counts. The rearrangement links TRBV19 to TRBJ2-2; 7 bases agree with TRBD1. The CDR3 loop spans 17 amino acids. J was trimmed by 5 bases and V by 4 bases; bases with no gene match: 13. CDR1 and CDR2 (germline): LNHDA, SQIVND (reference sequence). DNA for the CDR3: TGTGCCAGTAGTAGGCGGCAGGGGGTCCCAAGAACCGGGGAGCTGTTTTTT. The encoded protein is CASSRRQGVPRTGELFF.

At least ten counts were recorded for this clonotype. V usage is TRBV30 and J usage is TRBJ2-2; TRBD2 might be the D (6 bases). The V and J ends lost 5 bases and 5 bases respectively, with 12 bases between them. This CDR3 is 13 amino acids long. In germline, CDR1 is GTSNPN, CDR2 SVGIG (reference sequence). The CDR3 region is CAWDPGATGELFF. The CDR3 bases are TGTGCCTGGGACCCGGGAGCTACCGGGGAGCTGTTTTTT.

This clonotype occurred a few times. This CDR3 is CASSSTSGRDYGYTF. CDR3 nucleotide sequence: TGTGCCAGCAGCTCGACCTCGGGACGGGACTATGGCTACACCTTC. The V and J genes are TRBV7-9 and TRBJ1-2, with D possibly TRBD1 on 5 matching bases. The germline V gene encodes CDR1 SEHNR and CDR2 FQNEAQ (reference sequence). Trimming took 4 bases from V and 3 from J, leaving 15 bases between them. The CDR3 consists of 15 residues.

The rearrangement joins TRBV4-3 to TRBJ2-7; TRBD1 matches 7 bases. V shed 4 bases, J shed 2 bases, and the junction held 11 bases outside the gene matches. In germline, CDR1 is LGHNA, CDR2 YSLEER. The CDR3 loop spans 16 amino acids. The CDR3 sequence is CASSPQKKTGTYEQYF. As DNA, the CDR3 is TGCGCCAGCAGCCCTCAGAAAAAGACAGGGACCTACGAGCAGTACTTC.

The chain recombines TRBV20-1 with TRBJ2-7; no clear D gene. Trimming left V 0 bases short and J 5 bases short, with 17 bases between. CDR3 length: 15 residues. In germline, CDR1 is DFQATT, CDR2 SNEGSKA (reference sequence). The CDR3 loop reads CSARDGSGFQDEQYF. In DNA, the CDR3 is TGCAGTGCTAGAGATGGGTCAGGCTTTCAGGACGAGCAGTACTTC.

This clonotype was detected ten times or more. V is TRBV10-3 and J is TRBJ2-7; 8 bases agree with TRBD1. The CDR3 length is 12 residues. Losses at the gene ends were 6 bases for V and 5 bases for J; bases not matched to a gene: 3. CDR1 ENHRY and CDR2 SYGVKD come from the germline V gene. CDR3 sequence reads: CAIRDRDHEQYF. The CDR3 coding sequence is TGTGCCATCAGGGACAGGGATCACGAGCAGTACTTC.

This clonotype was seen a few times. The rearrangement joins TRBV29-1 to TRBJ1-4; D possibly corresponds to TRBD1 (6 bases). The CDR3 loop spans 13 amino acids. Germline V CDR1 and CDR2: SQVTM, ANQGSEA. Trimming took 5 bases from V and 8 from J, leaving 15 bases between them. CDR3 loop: CSVWGQGGEKLFF. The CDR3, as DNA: TGCAGCGTTTGGGGGCAGGGAGGCGAAAAACTGTTTTTT. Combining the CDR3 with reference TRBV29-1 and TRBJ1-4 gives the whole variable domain SAVISQKPSRDICQRGTSLTIQCQVDSQVTMMFWYRQQPGQSLTLIATANQGSEATYESGFVIDKFPISRPNLTFSTLTVSNMSPEDSSIYLCSVWGQGGEKLFFGSGTQLSVL.

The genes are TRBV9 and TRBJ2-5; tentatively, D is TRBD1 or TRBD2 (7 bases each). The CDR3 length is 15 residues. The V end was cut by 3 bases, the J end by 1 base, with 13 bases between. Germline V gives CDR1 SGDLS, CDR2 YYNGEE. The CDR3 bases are TGTGCCAGCAGCGAGGGGGGGACAGTCCAAGAGACCCAGTACTTC. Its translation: CASSEGGTVQETQYF. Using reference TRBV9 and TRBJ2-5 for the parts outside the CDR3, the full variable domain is DSGVTQTPKHLITATGQRVTLRCSPRSGDLSVYWYQQSLDQGLQFLIQYYNGEERAKGNILERFSAQQFPDLHSELNLSSLELGDSALYFCASSEGGTVQETQYFGPGTRLLVL.

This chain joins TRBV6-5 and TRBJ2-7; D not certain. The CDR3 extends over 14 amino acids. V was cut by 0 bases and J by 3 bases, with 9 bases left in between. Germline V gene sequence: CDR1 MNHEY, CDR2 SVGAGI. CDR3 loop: CASSYSRQNYEQYF. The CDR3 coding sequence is TGTGCCAGCAGTTACTCGAGGCAGAACTACGAGCAGTACTTC.

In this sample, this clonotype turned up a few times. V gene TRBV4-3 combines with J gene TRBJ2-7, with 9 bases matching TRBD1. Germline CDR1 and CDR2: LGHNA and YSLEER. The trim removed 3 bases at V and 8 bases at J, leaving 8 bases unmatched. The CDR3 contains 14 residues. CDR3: CASSQRDRDTKQYF. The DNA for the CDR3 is TGCGCCAGCAGCCAGAGGGACAGGGATACAAAGCAGTACTTC.

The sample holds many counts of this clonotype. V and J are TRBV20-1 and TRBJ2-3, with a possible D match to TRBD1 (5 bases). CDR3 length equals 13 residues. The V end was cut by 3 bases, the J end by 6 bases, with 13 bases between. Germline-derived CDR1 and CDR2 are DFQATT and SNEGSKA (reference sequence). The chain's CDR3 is CSARGRTGDTQYF. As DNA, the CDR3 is TGCAGTGCTAGGGGGCGAACCGGGGATACGCAGTATTTT.

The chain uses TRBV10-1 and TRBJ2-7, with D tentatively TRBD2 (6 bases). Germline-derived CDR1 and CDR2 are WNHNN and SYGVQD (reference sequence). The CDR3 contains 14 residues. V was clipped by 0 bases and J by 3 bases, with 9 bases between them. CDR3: CASSESGGLYEQYF. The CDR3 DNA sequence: TGCGCCAGCAGTGAGTCGGGAGGTCTCTACGAGCAGTACTTC.

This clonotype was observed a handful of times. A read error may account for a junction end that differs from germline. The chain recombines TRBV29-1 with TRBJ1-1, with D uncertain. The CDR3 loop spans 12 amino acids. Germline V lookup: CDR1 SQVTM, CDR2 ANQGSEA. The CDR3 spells CSVRLMNTETFF. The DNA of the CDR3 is TGCAGCGTTCGTCTGATGAACACTGAAACTTTCTTT.

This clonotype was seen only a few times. This chain's CDR3 is CSAGGGYNEQFF. In nucleotides, the CDR3 is TGCAGCGCTGGGGGTGGCTACAATGAGCAGTTCTTC. The V gene is TRBV29-1, the J gene TRBJ2-1; TRBD1 or TRBD2 may be the D gene (5 bases each). This CDR3 spans 12 amino acids. Per germline, CDR1 SQVTM and CDR2 ANQGSEA. Trimming cost V 7 bases and J 3 bases, with 10 bases left between them.

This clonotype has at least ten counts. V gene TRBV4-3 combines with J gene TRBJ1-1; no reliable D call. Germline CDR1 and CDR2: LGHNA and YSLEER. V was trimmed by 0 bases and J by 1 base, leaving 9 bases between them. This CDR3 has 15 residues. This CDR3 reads CASSQDVFANTEAFF. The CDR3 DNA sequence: TGCGCCAGCAGCCAAGATGTCTTTGCGAACACTGAAGCTTTCTTT.

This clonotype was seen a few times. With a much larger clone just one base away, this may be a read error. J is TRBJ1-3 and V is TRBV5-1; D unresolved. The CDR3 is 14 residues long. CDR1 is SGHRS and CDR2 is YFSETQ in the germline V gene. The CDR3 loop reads CASSLDGSGNAIYF. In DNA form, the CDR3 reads TGCGCCAGCAGCTTGGACGGCTCTGGAAACGCCATATATTTT.

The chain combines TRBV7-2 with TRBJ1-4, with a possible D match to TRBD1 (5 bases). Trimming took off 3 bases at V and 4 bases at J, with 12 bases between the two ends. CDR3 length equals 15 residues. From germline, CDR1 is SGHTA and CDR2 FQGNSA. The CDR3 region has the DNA TGTGCCAGCAGCTTTTCTGGGGGTGGTAATGAAAAACTGTTTTTT. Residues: CASSFSGGGNEKLFF.

The CDR3 sequence is CATSGYRYGEQFF. DNA of the CDR3: TGTGCCACCAGTGGTTACAGGTACGGTGAGCAGTTCTTC. The chain recombines TRBV24-1 with TRBJ2-1; possibly TRBD1 for D (5 bases). CDR1 and CDR2 from the germline V gene are KGHDR and SFDVKD. V lost 5 bases, J lost 9 bases, and 13 bases lay in between. This CDR3 spans 13 amino acids.